One sample yielded the 24 T cell receptor beta chains listed below, sequenced in a study of early T cells in non-severe SARS-CoV-2 infection. One entry per CDR3 protein, called by TCRdb with MiXCR from the 5' RACE reads. Altogether approximately 75,000 distinct CDR3 sequences are present, 4% to 6% being singletons, with the ten largest covering 3.5% to 4%. Sequencing was performed on whole blood, taken at baseline. The receptor source for this set is an adult who was a healthcare worker with PCR-confirmed SARS-CoV-2 infection or an uninfected control (not recorded which). The donor label of this sample is uncertain.

This clonotype was detected many times. The V call is TRBV11-2, the J call TRBJ2-1, with TRBD2 as a possible D gene (6 bases). CDR3 size: 15 residues. Germline V gene lookup returns CDR1 SGHAT and CDR2 FQNNGV. V was clipped by 3 bases and J by 6 bases, with 15 bases between them. The CDR3 DNA is TGTGCCAGCAGCTTTAGGGCAGGGACTGGCAATGAGCAGTTCTTC. The encoded protein is CASSFRAGTGNEQFF. The full variable domain, in which reference TRBV11-2 and TRBJ2-1 provide the parts outside the CDR3, is EAGVAQSPRYKIIEKRQSVAFWCNPISGHATLYWYQQILGQGPKLLIQFQNNGVVDDSQLPKDRFSAERLKGVDSTLKIQPAKLEDSAVYLCASSFRAGTGNEQFFGPGTRLTVL.

The table lists this clonotype with a few counts. This chain connects TRBV20-1 to TRBJ1-5, with D perhaps TRBD1 (5 bases). Germline values: CDR1 DFQATT, CDR2 SNEGSKA (reference sequence). The CDR3 is 15 residues long. V was shortened by 7 bases and J by 3 bases, with 19 bases between the two germline ends. CDR3 sequence reads: CSVSSGTLNNQPQHF. In nucleotides, the CDR3 is TGCAGTGTTTCATCCGGGACGCTAAACAATCAGCCCCAGCATTTT.

The V gene is TRBV28, the J gene TRBJ1-1; a weak D match, TRBD1 (6 bases). Germline loops: CDR1 MDHEN, CDR2 SYDVKM. V was trimmed by 8 bases and J by 2 bases, leaving 12 bases between them. The CDR3 contains 13 residues. The CDR3 protein is CASLGGANTEAFF. CDR3 bases: TGTGCCAGCCTGGGGGGGGCCAACACTGAAGCTTTCTTT. Combining the CDR3 with reference TRBV28 and TRBJ1-1 gives the whole variable domain DVKVTQSSRYLVKRTGEKVFLECVQDMDHENMFWYRQDPGLGLRLIYFSYDVKMKEKGDIPEGYSVSREKKERFSLILESASTNQTSMYLCASLGGANTEAFFGQGTRLTVV.

This chain connects TRBV29-1 to TRBJ2-7, with D perhaps TRBD1 (5 bases). The CDR3 loop spans 13 amino acids. V gave up 3 bases and J gave up 2 bases, with 11 bases separating them. CDR1 is SQVTM and CDR2 is ANQGSEA in the germline V gene. Written as DNA, the CDR3 is TGCAGCGTTGACCCCTCAGGGACCTACGAGCAGTACTTC. Translating it yields CSVDPSGTYEQYF.

A few counts support this clonotype. The chain joins TRBV7-2 to TRBJ2-3, with D tentatively TRBD1 (5 bases). The germline CDR1 and CDR2 sequences are SGHTA and FQGNSA. Trimming took off 6 bases at V and 2 bases at J, with 18 bases between the two ends. The CDR3 consists of 16 residues. The CDR3 sequence is CASSQPLDTFTDTQYF. DNA of the CDR3: TGTGCCAGCAGTCAACCCCTGGACACTTTCACAGATACGCAGTATTTT.

The V gene is TRBV9, the J gene TRBJ2-7; D is unresolved. This CDR3 comprises 15 residues. Germline loops: CDR1 SGDLS, CDR2 YYNGEE. Trimming pared 4 bases from V and 5 bases from J, leaving 19 bases between. CDR3 in DNA: TGTGCCAGCAGCCCTACCCATTATGTTCTCCACGAGCAGTACTTC. It translates to CASSPTHYVLHEQYF.

This chain links TRBV2 with TRBJ2-6; no clear D gene. CDR1 and CDR2 from the germline V gene are SNHLY and FYNNEI. V dropped 11 bases and J dropped 5 bases, with 7 bases sitting between them. There are 11 residues in the CDR3. DNA of the CDR3: TGTGCCTTCCGGCGGGCCAACGTCCTGACTTTC. It yields the protein CAFRRANVLTF.

This clonotype was counted many times. The chain couples TRBV29-1 to TRBJ1-1; 8 nucleotides align to TRBD1. V dropped 6 bases and J dropped 5; count of bases not matched to a gene: 8. Germline V gene sequence: CDR1 SQVTM, CDR2 ANQGSEA. This CDR3 contains 13 residues. For the CDR3, the DNA is TGCAGCGTCGACAGGGGAGGTTGGACTGAAGCTTTCTTT. Translation gives CSVDRGGWTEAFF.

The V and J genes are TRBV6-4 and TRBJ2-4; D is possibly TRBD1 or TRBD2 (5 bases each). Trimming pared 3 bases from V and 10 bases from J, leaving 16 bases between. The CDR3 loop spans 14 amino acids. Germline loops: CDR1 MRHNA, CDR2 SNTAGT. The CDR3: CASSEARDVGIQYF. DNA for the CDR3: TGTGCCAGCAGTGAAGCCCGGGACGTGGGGATTCAGTACTTC.

This clonotype came up many times. This chain links TRBV12-3 or TRBV12-4 with TRBJ1-5; D might be TRBD1 (5 bases). V was clipped by 3 bases and J by 2 bases, with 8 bases between them. The CDR3 has 14 amino acids. The CDR3 nucleotides read TGTGCCAGCAGTTTCGGGGGTCGCAATCAGCCCCAGCATTTT. It codes for CASSFGGRNQPQHF.

V is TRBV10-1 and J is TRBJ2-5; unclear D gene. The V gene lost 3 bases and the J gene lost 7 bases, with 6 bases spanning the gap. This CDR3 comprises 11 residues. The V gene's germline CDR1 is WNHNN and CDR2 SYGVQD (reference sequence). This CDR3 reads CASSDSGTQYF. In nucleotides, the CDR3 is TGCGCCAGCAGTGATTCCGGGACCCAGTACTTC.

This clonotype showed up just a few times. The chain has TRBV10-1 and TRBJ1-6; 9 bases agree with TRBD1. Germline loops: CDR1 WNHNN, CDR2 SYGVQD (reference sequence). V was clipped by 3 bases and J by 5 bases; unmatched bases: 8. The CDR3 extends over 17 amino acids. In DNA form, the CDR3 reads TGCGCCAGCAGTGAACCGGGACAGGGAGCAAATAATTCACCCCTCCACTTT. It yields the protein CASSEPGQGANNSPLHF.

The genes are TRBV7-9 and TRBJ2-7; the D gene is possibly TRBD1 (5 bases). V lost 1 base, J lost 7 bases, and 14 bases lay in between. CDR1 is SEHNR, CDR2 FQNEAQ, per germline (reference sequence). The CDR3 runs 14 residues. Here the CDR3 reads CASSLVGRVREQYF. The CDR3 bases are TGTGCCAGCAGCTTAGTTGGCAGGGTTAGAGAGCAGTACTTC.

This clonotype was seen many times. V and J are TRBV10-3 and TRBJ2-5, with 8 nucleotides matching TRBD2. Germline-derived CDR1 and CDR2 are ENHRY and SYGVKD. CDR3 size: 13 residues. V lost 6 bases, J lost 5 bases, and 5 bases stayed unmatched. The CDR3, as DNA: TGTGCCATCAGGAATAGCGGGGATGAGACCCAGTACTTC. Encoded protein: CAIRNSGDETQYF.

The chain has TRBV30 and TRBJ1-1, with D perhaps matching TRBD1 (5 bases). The CDR3 has 14 residues. Germline V lookup: CDR1 GTSNPN, CDR2 SVGIG (reference sequence). Trimming removed 1 base at V and 0 bases at J, with 9 bases between. CDR3 region: CAWSAEQVNTEAFF. The CDR3 DNA follows: TGTGCCTGGAGTGCCGAACAGGTGAACACTGAAGCTTTCTTT. Variable domain in full (rest from reference TRBV30 and TRBJ1-1): SQTIHQWPATLVQPVGSPLSLECTVEGTSNPNLYWYRQAAGRGLQLLFYSVGIGQISSEVPQNLSASRPQDRQFILSSKKLLLSDSGFYLCAWSAEQVNTEAFFGQGTRLTVV.

This clonotype was detected many times. The rearrangement links TRBV5-1 to TRBJ2-5; D is undetermined. The germline gives CDR1 SGHRS, CDR2 YFSETQ. This CDR3 is built from 12 residues. V was shortened by 4 bases and J by 5 bases, with 9 bases between the two germline ends. The CDR3 is CASSPGTETQYF. DNA for the CDR3: TGCGCCAGCAGCCCCGGCACGGAGACCCAGTACTTC.

This clonotype was seen ten or more times. The V and J genes are TRBV5-5 and TRBJ2-1; D is undetermined. CDR3 length: 11 residues. CDR1 and CDR2 from the germline V gene are SGHKS and YYEKEE (reference sequence). Trimming shortened V by 6 bases and J by 8 bases, and 9 bases separated the two germline ends. The CDR3 region has the DNA TGTGCCAGCACTTCCGGGCATGAGCAGTTCTTC. Translating it yields CASTSGHEQFF.

This clonotype has ten or more counts. The chain joins TRBV6-1 to TRBJ1-1; 7 bases are a match to TRBD1. This CDR3 has 14 residues. Trimming removed 2 bases from V and 3 bases from J; junction bases left unmatched: 3. The germline V gene has CDR1 MNHNS and CDR2 SASEGT. The CDR3 DNA reads as TGTGCCAGCAGTGAAAGAGGGGGCGACACTGAAGCTTTCTTT. Its protein is CASSERGGDTEAFF.

This clonotype was observed a few times. This chain connects TRBV7-8 to TRBJ1-5, with D uncertain. This CDR3 comprises 14 residues. Trimming removed 5 bases at V and 3 bases at J, with 11 bases between. The V gene's germline CDR1 is SGHVS and CDR2 FQNEAQ. This CDR3 is CASSHRADNQPQHF. In DNA, the CDR3 is TGTGCCAGCAGCCACCGGGCCGACAATCAGCCCCAGCATTTT.

There are many counts of this clonotype. This chain joins TRBV11-2 and TRBJ2-3; D not certain. Germline-derived CDR1 and CDR2 are SGHAT and FQNNGV. V was clipped by 3 bases and J by 6 bases, with 13 bases between them. The CDR3 covers 14 residues. For the CDR3, the DNA is TGTGCCAGCAGCTTGGATGCTAGTTCCGATACGCAGTATTTT. As protein: CASSLDASSDTQYF.

This clonotype came up many times. The chain recombines TRBV11-2 with TRBJ1-5; no clear D gene. V gave up 3 bases and J gave up 5 bases, with 5 bases separating them. The CDR3 runs 12 residues. Germline CDR1 SGHAT, CDR2 FQNNGV. This CDR3 is CASSFGDQPQHF. The CDR3 DNA is TGTGCCAGCAGCTTTGGGGATCAGCCCCAGCATTTT. Supplemented by reference TRBV11-2 and TRBJ1-5, the full variable domain reads EAGVAQSPRYKIIEKRQSVAFWCNPISGHATLYWYQQILGQGPKLLIQFQNNGVVDDSQLPKDRFSAERLKGVDSTLKIQPAKLEDSAVYLCASSFGDQPQHFGDGTRLSIL.

This clonotype was picked up many times. The V gene is TRBV12-2, the J gene TRBJ2-5; TRBD2, the table's D call, was not compared with the DNA. TRBV12-2 is assigned pseudogene status. The CDR3 runs 19 residues. CDR3 in DNA: TGTGCAAGTCGCTTATTTGGAACCGCGAGAGGGCCGAGCCAAGAGACCCAGTACTTC. Its translation: CASRLFGTARGPSQETQYF.

This clonotype occurred a few times. CDR3 in DNA: TGCGCCAGCAGTGAGGCCATCTCCCATGGCTACACCTTC. Its protein is CASSEAISHGYTF. The chain links TRBV10-1 to TRBJ1-2, with D unresolved. There are 13 residues in the CDR3. Germline CDR1 reads WNHNN; CDR2 reads SYGVQD (reference sequence). Trimming removed 2 bases from V and 6 bases from J, with 10 bases in between.

The chain links TRBV6-4 to TRBJ2-2; TRBD1 matches 9 bases. CDR3 length: 16 residues. The germline gives CDR1 MRHNA, CDR2 SNTAGT. Unmatched junction bases numbered 5, after V lost 3 bases and J lost 3 bases. The CDR3 protein is CASSESRDRDTGELFF. The CDR3 coding sequence is TGTGCCAGCAGTGAAAGCCGGGACAGGGACACCGGGGAGCTGTTTTTT.